The entry below describes one T cell receptor beta chain. Sequencing used immunoSEQ multiplex PCR; TCRdb keeps in-frame clones, though not all of them. Here the sample spans 85,000 or so clones, about 90% being singletons. Germline loops: CDR1 KGHSH, CDR2 LQKENI. With 3 bases clipped from V and 3 bases from J, the junction kept 3 bases outside the gene matches. This CDR3 spans 14 amino acids. This specimen belongs to a study of T cell responses to AZD1222 COVID-19 vaccine. This specimen consisted of peripheral blood, obtained 28 days after the second AZD1222 dose. The receptor was derived from an adult who received the AZD1222 COVID-19 vaccine. The chain combines TRBV18 with TRBJ2-3; 7 bases map to TRBD2. CDR3 in DNA: TGTGCCAGCTCACCTAGCGGGCTGACAGATACGCAGTATTTT. Its translation: CASSPSGLTDTQYF. The variable domain in full, with the rest retrieved from reference TRBV18 and TRBJ2-3, is NAGVMQNPRHLVRRRGQEARLRCSPMKGHSHVYWYRQLPEEGLKFMVYLQKENIIDESGMPKERFSAEFPKEGPSILRIQQVVRGDSAAYFCASSPSGLTDTQYFGPGTRLTVL.